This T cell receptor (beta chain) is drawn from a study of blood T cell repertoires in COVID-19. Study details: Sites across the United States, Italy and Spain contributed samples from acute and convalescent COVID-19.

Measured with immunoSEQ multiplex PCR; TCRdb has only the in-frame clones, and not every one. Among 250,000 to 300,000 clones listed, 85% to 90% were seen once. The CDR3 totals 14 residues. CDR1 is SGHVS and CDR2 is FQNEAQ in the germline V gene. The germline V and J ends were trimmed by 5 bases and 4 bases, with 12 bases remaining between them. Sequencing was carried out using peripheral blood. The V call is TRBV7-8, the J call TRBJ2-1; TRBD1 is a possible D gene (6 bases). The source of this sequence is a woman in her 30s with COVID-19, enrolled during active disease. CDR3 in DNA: TGTGCCAGCAGCCTCAGGGGAATGTACAATGAGCAGTTCTTC. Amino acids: CASSLRGMYNEQFF.